Shown below are 31 T cell receptor beta chains from a single sample sequenced in a study of OX40 agonist ivuxolimab in advanced cancers. Library preparation was by the immunoSEQ multiplex PCR assay. TCRdb's version of the immuneACCESS table is confined to in-frame rearrangements and falls short of the full clone set. An unresolved V gene accounts for under half of the shortfall where checked; the remainder is of unknown origin. Recorded for this sample are about 40,000 clones; roughly 80% of them occurred a single time. The ten largest clonotypes hold 20% of the sample. This sample comprised CD4+ or CD8+ T cells sorted from blood, obtained in a trial of the OX40 agonist ivuxolimab. These receptors came from an adult with an advanced solid tumor such as melanoma, head and neck, liver or kidney cancer.

This clone was counted a few times. The chain is built from TRBV7-2 and TRBJ1-5; 8 bases line up with TRBD1. Germline CDR1 reads SGHTA; CDR2 reads FQGNSA. The CDR3 extends over 14 amino acids. Trimming removed 3 bases from V and 9 bases from J; junction bases left unmatched: 7. CDR3 bases: TGTGCCAGCAGCTTTTCAGGGGGCGAGTGGCCCCAGCATTTT. Its translation: CASSFSGGEWPQHF.

This clone turned up a few times. The V and J genes are TRBV30 and TRBJ1-1; possibly TRBD1 for D (5 bases). The CDR3 length is 13 residues. The germline CDR1 and CDR2 sequences are GTSNPN and SVGIG (reference sequence). V was cut by 5 bases and J by 3 bases, with 13 bases left in between. The CDR3 region is CAWGTGIDTEAFF. CDR3 nucleotide sequence: TGTGCCTGGGGGACGGGAATAGACACTGAAGCTTTCTTT.

The genes are TRBV9 and TRBJ2-1; D might be TRBD2 (5 bases). Germline CDR1 is SGDLS and CDR2 is YYNGEE. Between the trimmed V and J ends, which lost 5 bases and 1 base, there was a span of 10 bases. The CDR3 contains 14 residues. CDR3: CASSAGISYNEQFF. CDR3 nucleotide sequence: TGTGCCAGCAGTGCCGGGATATCCTACAATGAGCAGTTCTTC.

This chain uses TRBV5-1 with TRBJ2-1; TRBD2 matches 10 bases. Per the germline V gene, CDR1 is SGHRS and CDR2 is YFSETQ. This CDR3 is 18 amino acids long. Unmatched junction bases numbered 10, after V lost 4 bases and J lost 0 bases. CDR3 in amino acids: CASSQLGGLAASYNEQFF. CDR3 coding DNA: TGCGCCAGCAGCCAACTCGGTGGACTAGCGGCCTCCTACAATGAGCAGTTCTTC.

The rearrangement links TRBV19 to TRBJ2-7, with 8 positions matching TRBD1. The CDR3 loop spans 14 amino acids. The ends lost 7 bases at V and 5 bases at J; junction bases unmatched: 10. Germline assignment: CDR1 LNHDA and CDR2 SQIVND (reference sequence). The CDR3 bases are TGTGCCAGTACCATCTCAGGGGGCAACGACGAGCAGTACTTC. It encodes CASTISGGNDEQYF.

As concerns this clone: Different DNA sequences within this sample yield the same CDR3. The chain carries TRBV6-5 and TRBJ1-1, with 9 bases that match TRBD1. Losses at the gene ends were 6 bases for V and 5 bases for J; bases not matched to a gene: 1. The CDR3 is 12 residues long. CDR1 and CDR2 (germline): MNHEY, SVGAGI. DNA for the CDR3: TGTGCCAGCAGGACAGGGGGAACTGAAGCTTTCTTT. This translates into CASRTGGTEAFF.

CDR3 residues: CASSVGGGSGNTIYF. The CDR3 DNA follows: TGTGCCAGCAGCGTAGGGGGCGGGTCTGGAAACACCATATATTTT. The J gene is TRBJ1-3, the V gene TRBV9, with TRBD1 as a possible D gene (5 bases). This CDR3 has 15 residues. Per germline, CDR1 SGDLS and CDR2 YYNGEE. V lost 0 bases and J lost 1, with 8 bases in between.

The chain uses TRBV7-2 and TRBJ2-7, with a tentative D call TRBD2 (5 bases). Trimming cost V 1 base and J 3 bases, with 10 bases left between them. Per the germline V gene, CDR1 is SGHTA and CDR2 is FQGNSA. There are 14 residues in the CDR3. The DNA of the CDR3 is TGTGCCAGCAGCTTAGGAGTCGGAGGCTACGAGCAGTACTTC. It codes for CASSLGVGGYEQYF.

V gene TRBV4-3 combines with J gene TRBJ1-1; D uncertain. Trimming left V 4 bases short and J 2 bases short, with 17 bases between. Germline CDR1 LGHNA, CDR2 YSLEER. This CDR3 has 16 residues. Written as DNA, the CDR3 is TGCGCCAGCAGCCTAGCGGCCCCGGCTACAAACACTGAAGCTTTCTTT. Translated: CASSLAAPATNTEAFF.

The CDR3 region is CAWSDFTSGGYEQYF. For the CDR3, the DNA is TGTGCCTGGTCCGACTTTACTAGCGGGGGCTACGAGCAGTACTTC. This chain links TRBV30 with TRBJ2-7; TRBD2 aligns across 11 bases. After removal of 5 bases from V and 3 bases from J, the junction contained 9 bases not matched to a gene. This CDR3 spans 15 amino acids. Germline loops: CDR1 GTSNPN, CDR2 SVGIG (reference sequence).

The genes are TRBV27 and TRBJ2-2; TRBD2 matches at 8 bases. The CDR3 totals 15 residues. V gave up 4 bases and J gave up 2 bases; unmatched junction bases: 3. From germline, CDR1 is MNHEY and CDR2 SMNVEV (reference sequence). The CDR3 DNA reads TGTGCCAGCAGTTCTAGGACTAGCAACACCGGGGAGCTGTTTTTT. Translation: CASSSRTSNTGELFF.

The V gene is TRBV10-1, the J gene TRBJ1-1; maybe TRBD1 (5 bases). V lost 5 bases and J 3 bases, leaving 13 bases between the germline ends. This CDR3 contains 14 residues. Germline V lookup: CDR1 WNHNN, CDR2 SYGVQD (reference sequence). CDR3 nucleotides: TGCGCCAGCAGTCATAGCCGGGGGTACACTGAAGCTTTCTTT. This codes for CASSHSRGYTEAFF.

V and J are TRBV19 and TRBJ2-2; tentative D call: TRBD1 (5 bases). CDR3 size: 16 residues. Trimming removed 7 bases at V and 0 bases at J, with 15 bases between. Germline V CDR1 and CDR2: LNHDA, SQIVND (reference sequence). As DNA, the CDR3 is TGTGCCAGTACCCCCGGATGGGGCGCGAACACCGGGGAGCTGTTTTTT. Encoded protein: CASTPGWGANTGELFF.

The rearrangement links TRBV19 to TRBJ2-5; TRBD1 matches 9 bases. Losses at the gene ends were 1 base for V and 5 bases for J; bases not matched to a gene: 5. The CDR3 is 15 residues long. The germline gives CDR1 LNHDA, CDR2 SQIVND (reference sequence). In nucleotides, the CDR3 is TGTGCCAGTAGTATAGTACAGGGGGCTTGGGAGACCCAGTACTTC. Encoded protein: CASSIVQGAWETQYF.

The V call is TRBV5-6, the J call TRBJ2-1; tentatively, D is TRBD2 (6 bases). With 4 bases removed from V and 4 bases from J, the gap between germline ends came to 12 bases. Germline V gives CDR1 SGHDT, CDR2 YYEEEE. This CDR3 comprises 14 residues. This CDR3 is CASSLTAGYNEQFF. The CDR3 nucleotides read TGTGCCAGCAGCCTGACGGCGGGATACAATGAGCAGTTCTTC. Based on the CDR3 plus reference TRBV5-6 and TRBJ2-1, the full variable domain is DAGVTQSPTHLIKTRGQQVTLRCSPKSGHDTVSWYQQALGQGPQFIFQYYEEEERQRGNFPDRFSGHQFPNYSSELNVNALLLGDSALYLCASSLTAGYNEQFFGPGTRLTVL.

The V call is TRBV13, the J call TRBJ1-4; tentatively, D is TRBD1 (6 bases). Deletions cut 3 bases from V and 3 bases from J, with 11 bases between. Germline values: CDR1 PRHDT, CDR2 FYEKMQ (reference sequence). The length of the CDR3 is 15 residues. This chain's CDR3 is CASSFQGSANEKLFF. CDR3 nucleotides: TGTGCCAGCAGCTTCCAGGGGTCGGCTAATGAAAAACTGTTTTTT. The full variable domain, in which reference TRBV13 and TRBJ1-4 provide the parts outside the CDR3, is AAGVIQSPRHLIKEKRETATLKCYPIPRHDTVYWYQQGPGQDPQFLISFYEKMQSDKGSIPDRFSAQQFSDYHSELNMSSLELGDSALYFCASSFQGSANEKLFFGSGTQLSVL.

In this sample, this clone turned up once. This chain joins TRBV5-4 and TRBJ1-1, with no clear D. CDR1 and CDR2 (germline): SGHNT, YYREEE (reference sequence). The CDR3 spans 14 residues. Trimming left V 0 bases short and J 1 base short, with 7 bases between. The CDR3 reads CASSLVSSNTEAFF. The CDR3 DNA is TGTGCCAGCAGCTTGGTGTCTTCGAACACTGAAGCTTTCTTT.

Comments on this clone: The germline gene is not matched at one end of the junction; a read error may be the cause. The chain is built from TRBV28 and TRBJ2-7, with 14 bases identical to TRBD2. CDR3 length: 19 amino acids. Germline CDR1 is MDHEN and CDR2 is SYDVKM. The CDR3 reads CASTLAPGLAGEEAYEQYF. CDR3 nucleotide sequence: TGTGCCAGCACTTTAGCACCGGGACTAGCGGGAGAGGAGGCCTACGAGCAGTACTTC.

This clone is a singleton in its sample. The chain employs TRBV27 and TRBJ2-3, with D hard to call. In germline, CDR1 is MNHEY, CDR2 SMNVEV (reference sequence). This CDR3 has 13 residues. V lost 5 bases and J lost 0, with 6 bases in between. DNA of the CDR3: TGTGCCAGCAGTCCCCCTAGCACAGATACGCAGTATTTT. It is translated as CASSPPSTDTQYF.

This clone rates as medium-sized. The chain recombines TRBV7-8 with TRBJ2-7; the D is unclear. With 5 bases removed from V and 1 base from J, the gap between germline ends came to 9 bases. Germline V lookup: CDR1 SGHVS, CDR2 FQNEAQ. The CDR3 has 13 residues. The CDR3 DNA reads TGTGCCAGCAGCCCCGGTGCGTCCTACGAGCAGTACTTC. Translation gives CASSPGASYEQYF. The full variable domain, its missing parts supplied by reference TRBV7-8 and TRBJ2-7, is GAGVSQSPRYKVAKRGQDVALRCDPISGHVSLFWYQQALGQGPEFLTYFQNEAQLDKSGLPSDRFFAERPEGSVSTLKIQRTQQEDSAVYLCASSPGASYEQYFGPGTRLTVT.

The table lists this clone with a count of one. The chain couples TRBV4-2 to TRBJ2-5; D remains ambiguous. This CDR3 has 11 residues. The ends were cut back, 4 bases at V and 4 bases at J, with 4 bases in the middle. The germline V gene encodes CDR1 LGHNA and CDR2 YNFKEQ. CDR3 nucleotides: TGTGCCAGCAGCCTCCTAGAGACCCAGTACTTC. Amino acids: CASSLLETQYF.

The chain couples TRBV6-1 to TRBJ2-7; TRBD1 matches at 8 bases. The CDR3 is 18 residues long. With 4 bases clipped from V and 2 bases from J, the junction kept 16 bases outside the gene matches. Germline CDR1 is MNHNS and CDR2 is SASEGT. The CDR3 sequence: CASSVLSPGQAAAYEQYF. The CDR3 coding sequence is TGTGCCAGCAGTGTTCTCTCCCCGGGACAGGCTGCCGCCTACGAGCAGTACTTC.

The chain carries TRBV28 and TRBJ2-7, with 9 nucleotides matching TRBD1. With 5 bases clipped from V and 6 bases from J, the junction kept 14 bases outside the gene matches. The germline gives CDR1 MDHEN, CDR2 SYDVKM. This CDR3 is built from 16 residues. This chain's CDR3 is CASSPRTGAGSGEQYF. The CDR3 DNA is TGTGCCAGCAGTCCCAGGACAGGGGCGGGTTCGGGCGAGCAGTACTTC.

Worth noting for this clone: One end of the junction varies from germline; a read error may be responsible. The chain is built from TRBV7-7 and TRBJ1-1; D not resolved. The V gene's germline CDR1 is SSHAT and CDR2 FNYEAQ (reference sequence). This CDR3 comprises 13 residues. CDR3 protein: CASSPLVNTEAFF. The CDR3 nucleotides are TGTGCTAGCAGCCCCCTAGTGAACACTGAAGCTTTCTTT.

The rearrangement joins TRBV29-1 to TRBJ1-2; no firm D call. The germline V gene has CDR1 SQVTM and CDR2 ANQGSEA. The CDR3 runs to 14 residues. V was clipped by 5 bases and J by 2 bases, with 15 bases between them. The CDR3 region has the DNA TGCAGCGTTCTAAACCTCAGTGCGAACTATGGCTACACCTTC. Protein product: CSVLNLSANYGYTF.

This clone was seen a single time. Mismatch with germline at one junction end may stem from a read error. The chain recombines TRBV11-1 with TRBJ2-1, with D possibly being TRBD2 (5 bases). The CDR3 length is 12 residues. CDR1 and CDR2 from the germline V gene are SGHAT and FQDESV (reference sequence). CDR3 sequence reads: CASSAPGNGQFF. In DNA, the CDR3 is TGTGCCAGCAGCGCTCCCGGGAATGGGCAGTTCTTC.

The chain carries TRBV5-1 and TRBJ2-7; weak D call: TRBD1 (6 bases). This CDR3 spans 13 amino acids. With 5 bases removed from V and 2 bases from J, the gap between germline ends came to 11 bases. Per the germline V gene, CDR1 is SGHRS and CDR2 is YFSETQ. CDR3 sequence: CASRPGQPYEQYF. DNA of the CDR3: TGCGCCAGCAGACCTGGACAGCCCTACGAGCAGTACTTC.

In this sample, this clone turned up once. The chain carries TRBV9 and TRBJ2-7; D is perhaps TRBD1 (6 bases). CDR3 size: 12 residues. Germline loops: CDR1 SGDLS, CDR2 YYNGEE. Between the trimmed V and J ends, which lost 3 bases and 5 bases, there was a span of 9 bases. The CDR3 sequence is CASSGQENEQYF. CDR3 coding DNA: TGTGCCAGCAGCGGACAGGAAAACGAGCAGTACTTC.

V is TRBV5-6 and J is TRBJ2-5; the match to TRBD2 covers 7 bases. The CDR3 is made up of 14 amino acids. The J segment lost 5 bases and the V segment lost 0 bases, leaving 4 bases of the junction unmatched. CDR1 and CDR2 from the germline V gene are SGHDT and YYEEEE. CDR3 residues: CASSLGAGSETQYF. In DNA, the CDR3 is TGTGCCAGCAGCTTGGGAGCGGGGTCGGAGACCCAGTACTTC.

This clone is deemed medium-sized. The chain links TRBV28 to TRBJ2-3; D remains unclear. The ends were cut back, 6 bases at V and 6 bases at J, with 13 bases in the middle. CDR3 length equals 13 residues. Germline V gene lookup returns CDR1 MDHEN and CDR2 SYDVKM. The CDR3 DNA is TGTGCCAGCAGCCTGGGTCACTCGGATACGCAGTATTTT. Residues: CASSLGHSDTQYF.

The V gene is TRBV27, the J gene TRBJ2-1; maybe TRBD1 (6 bases). The CDR3 length is 14 residues. Deletions cut 6 bases from V and 5 bases from J, with 14 bases between. Germline lookup yields CDR1 MNHEY and CDR2 SMNVEV (reference sequence). CDR3 nucleotide sequence: TGTGCCAGCAGGCCAGGGGTTTTTAACAATGAGCAGTTCTTC. Its protein is CASRPGVFNNEQFF.